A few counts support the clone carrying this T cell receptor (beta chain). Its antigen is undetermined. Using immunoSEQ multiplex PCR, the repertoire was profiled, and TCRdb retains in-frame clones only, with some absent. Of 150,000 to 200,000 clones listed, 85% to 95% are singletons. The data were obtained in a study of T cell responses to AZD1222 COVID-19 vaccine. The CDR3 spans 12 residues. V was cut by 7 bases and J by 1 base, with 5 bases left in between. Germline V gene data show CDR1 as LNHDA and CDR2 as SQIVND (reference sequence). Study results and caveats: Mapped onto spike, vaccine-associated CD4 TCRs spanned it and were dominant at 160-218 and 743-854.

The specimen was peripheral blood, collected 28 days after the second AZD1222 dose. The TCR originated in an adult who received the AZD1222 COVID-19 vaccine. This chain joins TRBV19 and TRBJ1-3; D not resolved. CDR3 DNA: TGTGCCAGTACCCCGTCTGGAAACACCATATATTTT. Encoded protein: CASTPSGNTIYF.